These T cell receptor beta chains were read from a single sample in a study of blood T cell repertoires in COVID-19. The assay was immunoSEQ multiplex PCR, and TCRdb's table has in-frame clones only and misses some. The data contain about 59,000 clones, more than 60% of them singletons. Source material: peripheral blood. These receptors came from a human donor in a cohort sampled during active COVID-19. The CDR3 runs from the conserved cysteine through the conserved F or W. Clone size is stated in some rows and not others, as once, few, many or a class when expanded.

clone size: -
J gene: TRBJ1-5
V gene: TRBV6-2/TRBV6-3
CDR3 protein: CASSYPDQPQHF

clone size: -
J gene: TRBJ2-1
V gene: TRBV3-1/TRBV3-2
CDR3 protein: CASSQRLGGANEQFF

clone size: -
J gene: TRBJ2-7
V gene: TRBV6-5
CDR3 protein: CASSYTGLSSYEQYF

clone size: once
J gene: TRBJ1-2
V gene: TRBV7-2
CDR3 protein: CASSFGGPNYGYTF

clone size: -
J gene: TRBJ2-5
V gene: TRBV5-1
CDR3 protein: CASGGASGTKETQYF

clone size: -
J gene: TRBJ2-5
V gene: TRBV27
CDR3 protein: CASSPGTSLSRETQYF

clone size: -
J gene: TRBJ2-5
V gene: TRBV28
CDR3 protein: CASRLQGTGETQYF

clone size: -
J gene: TRBJ2-6
V gene: TRBV7-9
CDR3 protein: CASSPSTGSGANVLTF

clone size: -
J gene: TRBJ2-7
V gene: TRBV28
CDR3 protein: CASTSVGEGLGEQYF

clone size: -
J gene: TRBJ1-5
V gene: TRBV6-5
CDR3 protein: CASRPSSNQPQHF

clone size: -
J gene: TRBJ1-4
V gene: TRBV6-5
CDR3 protein: CASNNPGEPQLFF

clone size: -
J gene: TRBJ1-1
V gene: TRBV29-1
CDR3 protein: CSVRQGLNTEAFF

clone size: -
J gene: TRBJ2-7
V gene: TRBV19
CDR3 protein: CASSIVLQGPYEQYF

clone size: -
J gene: TRBJ2-3
V gene: TRBV29-1
CDR3 protein: CSVSGRTDTQYF

clone size: many
J gene: TRBJ2-1
V gene: TRBV6-4
CDR3 protein: CASSPTSGMGNEQFF

clone size: -
J gene: TRBJ1-1
V gene: TRBV6-6
CDR3 protein: CASSYSILGGTEAFF

clone size: -
J gene: TRBJ2-3
V gene: TRBV7-6
CDR3 protein: CASSLSGVSTDTQYF

clone size: few
J gene: TRBJ2-5
V gene: TRBV27
CDR3 protein: CASRPARSETQYF

clone size: -
J gene: TRBJ2-1
V gene: TRBV20-1
CDR3 protein: CSASSGSYNEQFF

clone size: -
J gene: TRBJ2-3
V gene: TRBV30
CDR3 protein: CAWGTGGTDTQYF

clone size: -
J gene: TRBJ1-2
V gene: TRBV18
CDR3 protein: CASSPGINYGYTF

clone size: -
J gene: TRBJ2-7
V gene: TRBV4-2
CDR3 protein: CASSLTSGSYEQYF

clone size: -
J gene: TRBJ2-5
V gene: TRBV7-9
CDR3 protein: CASSPPFRTAQETQYF

clone size: -
J gene: TRBJ1-3
V gene: TRBV3-1/TRBV3-2
CDR3 protein: CASRGDRGRSSGNTIYF

clone size: -
J gene: TRBJ2-3
V gene: TRBV2
CDR3 protein: CASSLTSGTDTQYF

clone size: -
J gene: TRBJ2-6
V gene: TRBV5-6
CDR3 protein: CASSLTGLPGANVLTF

clone size: few
J gene: TRBJ2-5
V gene: TRBV7-2
CDR3 protein: CASSLEGRLAVLETQYF

clone size: few
J gene: TRBJ1-6
V gene: TRBV7-9
CDR3 protein: CASSPGQGAASPLHF

clone size: -
J gene: TRBJ1-1
V gene: TRBV7-9
CDR3 protein: CASSPDAGRSEAFF

clone size: -
J gene: TRBJ2-7
V gene: TRBV6-5
CDR3 protein: CASSLLAGAVEQYF

clone size: -
J gene: TRBJ2-7
V gene: TRBV27
CDR3 protein: CASSISGDTYEQYF

clone size: -
J gene: TRBJ2-2
V gene: TRBV9
CDR3 protein: CARGGVLAGGHTGELFF

clone size: -
J gene: TRBJ2-5
V gene: TRBV4-2
CDR3 protein: CASSQDVSRVRETQYF

clone size: -
J gene: TRBJ1-1
V gene: TRBV18
CDR3 protein: CASSPQLPGYTEAFF

clone size: -
J gene: TRBJ2-7
V gene: TRBV28
CDR3 protein: CASSSELRLNYEQYF

clone size: -
J gene: TRBJ2-5
V gene: TRBV3-1/TRBV3-2
CDR3 protein: CASSQPRQGQETQYF

clone size: -
J gene: TRBJ2-7
V gene: TRBV9
CDR3 protein: CASSVGDSHYEQYF

clone size: -
J gene: TRBJ2-7
V gene: TRBV28
CDR3 protein: CASSFLTSGHYEQYF

clone size: once
J gene: TRBJ2-7
V gene: TRBV30
CDR3 protein: CASGLAQGYEQYF

clone size: -
J gene: TRBJ2-6
V gene: TRBV7-2
CDR3 protein: CASSLGAAGANVLTF

clone size: -
J gene: TRBJ2-1
V gene: TRBV4-1
CDR3 protein: CASSQAPSLRSYNEQFF

clone size: -
J gene: TRBJ1-3
V gene: TRBV6-1
CDR3 protein: CASSALTLSSGNTIYF